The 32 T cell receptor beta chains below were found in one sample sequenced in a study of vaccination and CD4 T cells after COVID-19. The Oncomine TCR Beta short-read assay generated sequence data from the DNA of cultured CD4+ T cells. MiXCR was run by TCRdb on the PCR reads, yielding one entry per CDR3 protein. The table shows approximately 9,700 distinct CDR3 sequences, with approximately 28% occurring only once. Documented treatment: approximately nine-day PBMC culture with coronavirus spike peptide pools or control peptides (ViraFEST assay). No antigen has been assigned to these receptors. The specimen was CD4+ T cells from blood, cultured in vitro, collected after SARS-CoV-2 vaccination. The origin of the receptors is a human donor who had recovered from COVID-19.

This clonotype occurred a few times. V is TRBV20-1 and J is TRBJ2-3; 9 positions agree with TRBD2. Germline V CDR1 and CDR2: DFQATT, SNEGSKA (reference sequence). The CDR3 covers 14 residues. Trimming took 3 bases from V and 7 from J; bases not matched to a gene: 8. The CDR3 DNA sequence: TGCAGTGCTAGGCCGGGACTAGCTTTAAATACGCAGTATTTT. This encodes CSARPGLALNTQYF.

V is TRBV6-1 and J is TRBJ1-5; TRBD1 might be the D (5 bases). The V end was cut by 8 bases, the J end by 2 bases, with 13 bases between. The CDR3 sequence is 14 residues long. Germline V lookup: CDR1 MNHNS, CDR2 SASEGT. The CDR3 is CASQKSGRNQPQHF. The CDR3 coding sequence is TGTGCCAGCCAGAAGTCAGGGCGCAATCAGCCCCAGCATTTT.

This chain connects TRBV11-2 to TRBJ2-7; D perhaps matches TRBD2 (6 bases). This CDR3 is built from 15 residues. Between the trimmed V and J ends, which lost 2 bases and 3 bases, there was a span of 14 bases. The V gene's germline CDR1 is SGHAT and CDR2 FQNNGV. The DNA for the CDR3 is TGTGCCAGCAGCTTAAGGGCCGGGGGATTCTACGAGCAGTACTTC. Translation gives CASSLRAGGFYEQYF.

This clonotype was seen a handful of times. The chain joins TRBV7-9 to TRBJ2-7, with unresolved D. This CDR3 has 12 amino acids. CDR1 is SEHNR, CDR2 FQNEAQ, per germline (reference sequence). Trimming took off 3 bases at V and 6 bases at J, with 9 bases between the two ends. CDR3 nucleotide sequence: TGTGCCAGCAGCTTGCTGGGTCTCGAGCAGTACTTC. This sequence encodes CASSLLGLEQYF.

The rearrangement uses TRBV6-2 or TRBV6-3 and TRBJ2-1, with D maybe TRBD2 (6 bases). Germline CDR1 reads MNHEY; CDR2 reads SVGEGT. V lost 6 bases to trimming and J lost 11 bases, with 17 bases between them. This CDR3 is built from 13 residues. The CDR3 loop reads CASSPSSVPQQFF. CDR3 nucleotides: TGTGCCAGCAGCCCGTCTAGCGTCCCCCAGCAGTTCTTC.

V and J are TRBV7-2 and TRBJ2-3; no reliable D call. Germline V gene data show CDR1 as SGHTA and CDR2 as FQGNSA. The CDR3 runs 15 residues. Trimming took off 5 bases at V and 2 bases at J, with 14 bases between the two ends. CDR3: CASSRTRPFTDTQYF. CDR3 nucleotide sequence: TGTGCCAGCAGCCGCACTCGCCCTTTCACAGATACGCAGTATTTT.

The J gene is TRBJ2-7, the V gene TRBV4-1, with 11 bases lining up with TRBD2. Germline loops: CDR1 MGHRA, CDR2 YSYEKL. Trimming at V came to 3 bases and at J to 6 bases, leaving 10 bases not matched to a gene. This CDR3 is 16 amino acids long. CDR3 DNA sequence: TGCGCCAGCAGCCATAATAGCGGGAGGGTGGTCGGCGAGCAGTACTTC. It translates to CASSHNSGRVVGEQYF.

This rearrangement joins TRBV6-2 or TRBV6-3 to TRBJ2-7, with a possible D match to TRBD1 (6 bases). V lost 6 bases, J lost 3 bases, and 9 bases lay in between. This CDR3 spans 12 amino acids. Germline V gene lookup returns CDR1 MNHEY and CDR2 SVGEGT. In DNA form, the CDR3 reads TGTGCCAGCAGGGGGGCTGTCTACGAGCAGTACTTC. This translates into CASRGAVYEQYF.

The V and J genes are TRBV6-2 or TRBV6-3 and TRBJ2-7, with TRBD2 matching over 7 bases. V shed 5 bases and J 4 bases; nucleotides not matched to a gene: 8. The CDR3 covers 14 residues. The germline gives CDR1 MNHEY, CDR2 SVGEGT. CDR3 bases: TGTGCCAGCAGTGGGGCTAGCGGCGCTTACGAGCAGTACTTC. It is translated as CASSGASGAYEQYF.

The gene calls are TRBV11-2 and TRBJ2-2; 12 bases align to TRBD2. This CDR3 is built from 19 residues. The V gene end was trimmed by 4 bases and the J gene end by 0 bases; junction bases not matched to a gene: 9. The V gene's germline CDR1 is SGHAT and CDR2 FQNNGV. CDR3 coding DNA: TGTGCCAGCAGCTGGGAGCGACTAGCGGGAGACCCGAACACCGGGGAGCTGTTTTTT. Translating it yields CASSWERLAGDPNTGELFF.

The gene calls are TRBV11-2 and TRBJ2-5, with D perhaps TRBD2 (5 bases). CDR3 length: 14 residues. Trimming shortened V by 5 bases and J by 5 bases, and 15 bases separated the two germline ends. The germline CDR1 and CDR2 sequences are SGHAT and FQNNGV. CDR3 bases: TGTGCCAGCAGCCCAACACGAGGGTGGGAGACCCAGTACTTC. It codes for CASSPTRGWETQYF. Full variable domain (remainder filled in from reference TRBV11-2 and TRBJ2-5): EAGVAQSPRYKIIEKRQSVAFWCNPISGHATLYWYQQILGQGPKLLIQFQNNGVVDDSQLPKDRFSAERLKGVDSTLKIQPAKLEDSAVYLCASSPTRGWETQYFGPGTRLLVL.

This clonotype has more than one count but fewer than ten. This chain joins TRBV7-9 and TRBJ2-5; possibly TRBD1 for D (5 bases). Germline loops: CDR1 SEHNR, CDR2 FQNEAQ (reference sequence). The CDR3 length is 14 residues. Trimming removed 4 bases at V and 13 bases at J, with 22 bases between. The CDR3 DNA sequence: TGTGCCAGCAGCTCTCACCACCGCCCAGGGAAAGGGTACTTC. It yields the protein CASSSHHRPGKGYF.

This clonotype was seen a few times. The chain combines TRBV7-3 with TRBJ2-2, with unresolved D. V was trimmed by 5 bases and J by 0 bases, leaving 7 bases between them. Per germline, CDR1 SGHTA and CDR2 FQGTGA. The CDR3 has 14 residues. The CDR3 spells CASSPNANTGELFF. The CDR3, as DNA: TGTGCCAGCAGCCCCAACGCGAACACCGGGGAGCTGTTTTTT.

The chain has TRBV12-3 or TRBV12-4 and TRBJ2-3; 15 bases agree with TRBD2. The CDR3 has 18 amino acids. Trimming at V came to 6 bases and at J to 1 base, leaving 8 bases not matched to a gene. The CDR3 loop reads CASSLGTSGRLGTDTQYF. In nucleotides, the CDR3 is TGTGCCAGCAGCCTAGGGACTAGCGGGAGGTTGGGCACAGATACGCAGTATTTT.

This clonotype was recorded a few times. The CDR3 sequence is CASSTGGGYVEQYF. The CDR3 DNA reads TGTGCCAGTAGTACCGGGGGGGGTTATGTCGAGCAGTACTTC. This chain uses TRBV19 with TRBJ2-7, with 8 bases lining up with TRBD2. This CDR3 is 14 amino acids long. Germline V gene data show CDR1 as LNHDA and CDR2 as SQIVND (reference sequence). V lost 4 bases and J lost 6; bases outside the gene matches: 8.

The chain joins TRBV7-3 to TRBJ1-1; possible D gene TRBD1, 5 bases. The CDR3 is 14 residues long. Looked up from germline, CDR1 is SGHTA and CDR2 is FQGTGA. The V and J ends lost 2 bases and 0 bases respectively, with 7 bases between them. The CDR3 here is CASSLSGVNTEAFF. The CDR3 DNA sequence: TGTGCCAGCAGCTTATCGGGGGTGAACACTGAAGCTTTCTTT.

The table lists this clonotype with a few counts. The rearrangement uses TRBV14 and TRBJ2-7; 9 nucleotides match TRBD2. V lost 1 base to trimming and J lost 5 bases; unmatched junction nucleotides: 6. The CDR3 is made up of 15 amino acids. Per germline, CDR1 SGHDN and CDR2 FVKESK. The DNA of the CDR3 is TGTGCCAGCAGCCAAGTCACTAGCGGGTTCCACGAGCAGTACTTC. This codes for CASSQVTSGFHEQYF.

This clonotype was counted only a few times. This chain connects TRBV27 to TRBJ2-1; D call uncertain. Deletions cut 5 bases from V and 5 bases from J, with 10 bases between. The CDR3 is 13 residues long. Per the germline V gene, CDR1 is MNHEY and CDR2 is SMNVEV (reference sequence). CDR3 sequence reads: CASSQVRDNEQFF. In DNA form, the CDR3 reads TGTGCCAGCAGTCAGGTCCGGGACAATGAGCAGTTCTTC.

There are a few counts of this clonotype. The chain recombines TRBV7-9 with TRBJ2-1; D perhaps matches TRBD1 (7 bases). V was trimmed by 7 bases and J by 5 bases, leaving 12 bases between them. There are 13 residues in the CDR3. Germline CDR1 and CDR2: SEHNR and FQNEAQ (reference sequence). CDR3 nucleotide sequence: TGTGCCAGCACGGGGGACAGACACAATGAGCAGTTCTTC. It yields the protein CASTGDRHNEQFF.

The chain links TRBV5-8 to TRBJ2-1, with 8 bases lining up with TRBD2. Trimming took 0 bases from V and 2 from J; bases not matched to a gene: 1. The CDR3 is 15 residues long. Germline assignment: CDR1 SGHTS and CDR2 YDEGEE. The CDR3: CASSLERGTYNEQFF. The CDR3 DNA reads TGTGCCAGCAGCTTGGAGCGGGGGACCTACAATGAGCAGTTCTTC.

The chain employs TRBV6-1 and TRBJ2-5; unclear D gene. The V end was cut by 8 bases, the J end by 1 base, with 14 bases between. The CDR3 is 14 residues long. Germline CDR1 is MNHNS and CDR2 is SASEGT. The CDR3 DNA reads TGTGCCAGCTCTCTCGGGCCAGCCCAAGAGACCCAGTACTTC. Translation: CASSLGPAQETQYF.

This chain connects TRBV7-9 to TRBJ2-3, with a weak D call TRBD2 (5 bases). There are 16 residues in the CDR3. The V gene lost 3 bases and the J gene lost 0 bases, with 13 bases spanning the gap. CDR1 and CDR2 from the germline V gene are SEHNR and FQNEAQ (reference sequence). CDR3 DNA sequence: TGTGCCAGCAGCTTTGTGATCGCGGGTAGCACAGATACGCAGTATTTT. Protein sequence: CASSFVIAGSTDTQYF.

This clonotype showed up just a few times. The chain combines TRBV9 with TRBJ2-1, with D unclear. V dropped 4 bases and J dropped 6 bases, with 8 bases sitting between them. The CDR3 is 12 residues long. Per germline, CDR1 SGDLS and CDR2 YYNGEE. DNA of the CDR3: TGTGCCAGCAGCTATATGTTCAATGAGCAGTTCTTC. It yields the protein CASSYMFNEQFF. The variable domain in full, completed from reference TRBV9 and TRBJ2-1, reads DSGVTQTPKHLITATGQRVTLRCSPRSGDLSVYWYQQSLDQGLQFLIQYYNGEERAKGNILERFSAQQFPDLHSELNLSSLELGDSALYFCASSYMFNEQFFGPGTRLTVL.

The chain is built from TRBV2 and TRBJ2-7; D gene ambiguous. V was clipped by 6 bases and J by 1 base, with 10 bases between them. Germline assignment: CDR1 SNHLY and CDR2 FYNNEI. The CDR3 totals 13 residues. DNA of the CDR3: TGTGCCAGCAGCGTAGTCCCGTCCTACGAGCAGTACTTC. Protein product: CASSVVPSYEQYF.

CDR3: CSGTVNNEQFF. The CDR3 DNA reads as TGCAGCGGGACAGTAAACAATGAGCAGTTCTTC. The chain has TRBV29-1 and TRBJ2-1, with D maybe TRBD1 (6 bases). V was pared by 7 bases and J by 5 bases, with 9 bases between. This CDR3 is built from 11 residues. From germline, CDR1 is SQVTM and CDR2 ANQGSEA.

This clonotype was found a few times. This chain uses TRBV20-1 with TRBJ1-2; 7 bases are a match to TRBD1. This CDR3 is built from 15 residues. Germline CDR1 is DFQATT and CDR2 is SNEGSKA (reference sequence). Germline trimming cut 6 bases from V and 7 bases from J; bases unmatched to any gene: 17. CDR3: CSAAGTVTLGGGYTF. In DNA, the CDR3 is TGCAGTGCAGCCGGGACAGTGACTTTGGGTGGTGGCTACACCTTC.

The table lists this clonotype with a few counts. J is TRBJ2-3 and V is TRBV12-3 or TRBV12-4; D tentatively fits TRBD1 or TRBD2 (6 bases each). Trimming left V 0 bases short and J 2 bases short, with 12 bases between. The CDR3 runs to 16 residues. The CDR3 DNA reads TGTGCCAGCAGTTTAGCGGGGTCGGGGGCCACAGATACGCAGTATTTT. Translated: CASSLAGSGATDTQYF.

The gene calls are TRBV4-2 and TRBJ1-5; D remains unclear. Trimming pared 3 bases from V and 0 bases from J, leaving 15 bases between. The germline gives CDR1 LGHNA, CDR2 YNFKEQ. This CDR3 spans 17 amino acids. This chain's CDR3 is CASSHSSDGYSNQPQHF. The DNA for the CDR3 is TGTGCCAGCAGCCACTCAAGCGACGGTTATAGCAATCAGCCCCAGCATTTT.

In DNA, the CDR3 is TGTGCCAGCAGCTTCGTAGCGAACACTGAAGCTTTCTTT. Protein product: CASSFVANTEAFF. The rearrangement links TRBV5-5 to TRBJ1-1, with D unclear. With 2 bases removed from V and 1 base from J, the gap between germline ends came to 6 bases. From germline, CDR1 is SGHKS and CDR2 YYEKEE (reference sequence). This CDR3 contains 13 residues.

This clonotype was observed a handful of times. Written as DNA, the CDR3 is TGTGCCACCAGTGGTCTGGGGGACAGGGGTGGCGGTGCCTATGGCTACACCTTC. This encodes CATSGLGDRGGGAYGYTF. This chain joins TRBV24-1 and TRBJ1-2, with 10 positions matching TRBD1. The CDR3 contains 18 residues. With V trimmed by 5 bases and J by 4 bases, 15 bases remained unmatched. Germline V gene lookup returns CDR1 KGHDR and CDR2 SFDVKD.

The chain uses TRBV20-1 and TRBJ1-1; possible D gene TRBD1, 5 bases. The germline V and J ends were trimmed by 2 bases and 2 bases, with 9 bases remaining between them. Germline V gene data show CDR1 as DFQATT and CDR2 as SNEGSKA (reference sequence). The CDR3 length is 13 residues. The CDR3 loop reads CSARRDPNTEAFF. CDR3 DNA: TGCAGTGCTAGAAGGGACCCCAACACTGAAGCTTTCTTT.

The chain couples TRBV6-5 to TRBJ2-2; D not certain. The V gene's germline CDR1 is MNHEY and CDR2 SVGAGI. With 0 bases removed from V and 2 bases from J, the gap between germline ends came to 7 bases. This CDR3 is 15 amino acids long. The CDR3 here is CASSYSNRNTGELFF. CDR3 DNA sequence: TGTGCCAGCAGTTACTCGAACCGTAACACCGGGGAGCTGTTTTTT.